One and the same sample provided the 22 T cell receptor beta chains below, sequenced in a study of shared clonotypes between healthy human individuals. Here immunoSEQ multiplex PCR was the method, and the copy in TCRdb shows in-frame clones only, minus some. The table has 980,000 or so clones, approximately 76% seen once. Sequenced input: memory CD4+ T cells sorted from blood. Subset defined: CD45RA-negative fraction. These receptors originate from a man aged 18 to 30 in good health.

V and J are TRBV12-2 and TRBJ1-3; no check of the table's D call, TRBD1, against the DNA was made. TRBV12-2 is annotated as a pseudogene. The CDR3 covers 16 residues. The CDR3 protein is CASRPRDSYSGNTIYF. The CDR3 coding sequence is TGTGCAAGTCGCCCCCGGGACAGTTACTCTGGAAACACCATATATTTT.

The chain couples TRBV9 to TRBJ2-3; D is uncertain. The CDR3 has 15 amino acids. The V end was cut by 0 bases, the J end by 0 bases, with 8 bases between. Germline-derived CDR1 and CDR2 are SGDLS and YYNGEE. The CDR3 sequence: CASSVGSTSTDTQYF. The CDR3 DNA sequence: TGTGCCAGCAGCGTAGGAAGCACTAGCACAGATACGCAGTATTTT.

CDR3 sequence: CASSLATTGKAETQYF. The CDR3 coding sequence is TGCGCCAGCAGCTTGGCCACGACAGGGAAGGCAGAGACCCAGTACTTC. V gene TRBV5-1 combines with J gene TRBJ2-5; the match to TRBD1 covers 7 bases. CDR1 SGHRS and CDR2 YFSETQ come from the germline V gene. J lost 4 bases, V lost 0 bases, and 9 bases had no gene match. This CDR3 is 16 amino acids long.

As for this clone: The germline gene is not matched at one end of the junction; a read error may be the cause. CDR3 loop: CASREGLGHNEQFF. DNA for the CDR3: TGTGCCAGCAGGGAAGGACTAGGGCACAATGAGCAGTTCTTC. The rearrangement links TRBV2 to TRBJ2-1; 7 bases align to TRBD2. The CDR3 sequence is 14 residues long. Germline-derived CDR1 and CDR2 are SNHLY and FYNNEI.

This chain links TRBV23-1 with TRBJ2-5; 12 nucleotides match TRBD2. TRBV23-1 is identified as an open reading frame with a role that is uncertain. The CDR3 consists of 17 residues. Trimming removed 1 base from V and 6 bases from J; junction bases left unmatched: 9. The CDR3 DNA reads TGCGCCAGCAGTCAATGGTGGCTAGCGGGAGGGCCGCAGACCCAGTACTTC. Amino acids: CASSQWWLAGGPQTQYF.

The chain has TRBV5-5 and TRBJ2-3; TRBD2 aligns across 7 bases. Trimming took 4 bases from V and 0 from J; bases not matched to a gene: 2. The CDR3 is 14 residues long. CDR1 is SGHKS and CDR2 is YYEKEE in the germline V gene (reference sequence). This CDR3 reads CASSATSSTDTQYF. DNA of the CDR3: TGTGCCAGCAGCGCGACTAGCAGCACAGATACGCAGTATTTT.

The V call is TRBV29-1, the J call TRBJ1-1, with 7 bases fitting TRBD1. The CDR3 runs 13 residues. The V and J ends lost 4 bases and 4 bases, in that order; junction bases with no gene match: 6. CDR1 is SQVTM, CDR2 ANQGSEA, per germline. The CDR3 DNA sequence: TGCAGCGTTGTGAGGGGGCGGGGCACTGAAGCTTTCTTT. Amino acids: CSVVRGRGTEAFF.

V and J are TRBV5-1 and TRBJ1-1; 7 bases agree with TRBD1. The CDR3 loop spans 18 amino acids. The germline CDR1 and CDR2 sequences are SGHRS and YFSETQ. J gave up 7 bases and V 1 base, and 19 bases lay outside the gene matches. For the CDR3, the DNA is TGCGCCAGCAGCTTGATCTTAACGAGACAGGGTAATGGAAATGAAGCTTTCTTT. Translated: CASSLILTRQGNGNEAFF. Variable domain in full (rest from reference TRBV5-1 and TRBJ1-1): KAGVTQTPRYLIKTRGQQVTLSCSPISGHRSVSWYQQTPGQGLQFLFEYFSETQRNKGNFPGRFSGRQFSNSRSEMNVSTLELGDSALYLCASSLILTRQGNGNEAFFGQGTRLTVV.

This chain joins TRBV30 and TRBJ2-3, with D hard to call. CDR3 length equals 13 residues. In germline, CDR1 is GTSNPN, CDR2 SVGIG (reference sequence). V lost 2 bases, J lost 5 bases, and 11 bases lay in between. The CDR3 loop reads CAWSLGKGDTQYF. CDR3 DNA sequence: TGTGCCTGGAGTCTAGGGAAGGGAGATACGCAGTATTTT.

The chain combines TRBV18 with TRBJ1-2, with TRBD1 matching over 10 bases. Germline V gives CDR1 KGHSH, CDR2 LQKENI. With 6 bases clipped from V and 6 bases from J, the junction kept 4 bases outside the gene matches. This CDR3 region has 13 residues. CDR3 residues: CASSQDRGNGYTF. The CDR3 DNA sequence: TGTGCCAGCTCGCAGGACAGGGGGAATGGCTACACCTTC.

The chain employs TRBV5-6 and TRBJ1-1; possible D gene TRBD1, 6 bases. Germline CDR1 SGHDT, CDR2 YYEEEE. The V end lost 0 bases, the J end lost 1 base, and 7 bases lay between the germline ends. The CDR3 runs 14 residues. Here the CDR3 reads CASSLAGENTEAFF. Here the CDR3 DNA reads TGTGCCAGCAGCTTGGCAGGGGAGAACACTGAAGCTTTCTTT.

This clone has a handful of counts. The chain uses TRBV7-8 and TRBJ2-1, with TRBD1 as a possible D gene (5 bases). This CDR3 has 15 amino acids. CDR1 is SGHVS, CDR2 FQNEAQ, per germline. V lost 5 bases to trimming and J lost 0 bases, with 11 bases between them. CDR3 DNA: TGTGCCAGCAGCCAGCCAGGGATCTCCTACAATGAGCAGTTCTTC. Encoded protein: CASSQPGISYNEQFF.

The chain carries TRBV6-6 and TRBJ1-1, with TRBD1 as a possible D gene (6 bases). The CDR3 has 15 residues. Deletions cut 6 bases from V and 11 bases from J, with 25 bases between. Germline V lookup: CDR1 MNHNY, CDR2 SVGAGI (reference sequence). DNA for the CDR3: TGTGCCAGCAGCCAAGGACAGCGGGTTGGGCCTTGGGCTTTCTTT. This sequence encodes CASSQGQRVGPWAFF.

About this clone itself: This may stem from a read error, because a much larger clone lies one nucleotide away. The chain links TRBV28 to TRBJ2-1; D not certain. V lost 6 bases and J lost 9, with 15 bases in between. CDR1 is MDHEN and CDR2 is SYDVKM in the germline V gene. The CDR3 loop spans 13 amino acids. Written as DNA, the CDR3 is TGTGCCAGCAGCCCTGTACACCTGGCTGAGCAGTTCTTC. This gives the protein CASSPVHLAEQFF.

The chain carries TRBV28 and TRBJ2-6; D unclear. The CDR3 has 15 amino acids. The V and J ends lost 3 bases and 2 bases respectively, with 8 bases between them. CDR1 is MDHEN and CDR2 is SYDVKM in the germline V gene. The CDR3 here is CASSFSLAGANVLTF. CDR3 coding DNA: TGTGCCAGCAGTTTTTCGCTGGCTGGGGCCAACGTCCTGACTTTC.

The rearrangement uses TRBV11-2 and TRBJ2-5; the D is unclear. V was trimmed by 5 bases and J by 0 bases, leaving 7 bases between them. Germline loops: CDR1 SGHAT, CDR2 FQNNGV. The CDR3 length is 13 residues. The CDR3 nucleotides are TGTGCCAGCAGCAGACCGTACCAAGAGACCCAGTACTTC. It encodes CASSRPYQETQYF.

This chain connects TRBV28 to TRBJ2-7, with a possible D match to TRBD1 (7 bases). Germline V lookup: CDR1 MDHEN, CDR2 SYDVKM. The CDR3 has 14 residues. Deletions cut 3 bases from V and 2 bases from J, with 11 bases between. The CDR3 region is CASSFGGGPYEQYF. CDR3 DNA sequence: TGTGCCAGCAGTTTCGGAGGGGGCCCCTACGAGCAGTACTTC.

The rearrangement links TRBV15 to TRBJ1-1; no clear D. There are 13 residues in the CDR3. CDR1 LNHNV and CDR2 YYDKDF come from the germline V gene (reference sequence). The V end was cut by 6 bases, the J end by 1 base, with 9 bases between. The CDR3: CATSGRANTEAFF. The CDR3 nucleotides read TGTGCCACCAGTGGACGGGCGAACACTGAAGCTTTCTTT.

The chain joins TRBV27 to TRBJ1-1, with D perhaps TRBD1 (6 bases). V dropped 2 bases and J dropped 1 base, with 14 bases sitting between them. The CDR3 extends over 16 amino acids. Germline V gene data show CDR1 as MNHEY and CDR2 as SMNVEV (reference sequence). The CDR3 sequence: CASSLQGMGPNTEAFF. The CDR3 DNA sequence: TGTGCCAGCAGTTTACAGGGGATGGGTCCGAACACTGAAGCTTTCTTT.

The gene calls are TRBV6-5 and TRBJ1-4; 8 bases fit TRBD1. Losses at the gene ends were 6 bases for V and 8 bases for J; bases not matched to a gene: 11. Germline CDR1 is MNHEY and CDR2 is SVGAGI. The CDR3 has 15 amino acids. CDR3 residues: CASSRLMTGEEKLFF. CDR3 DNA: TGTGCCAGCAGCCGACTTATGACAGGGGAAGAAAAACTGTTTTTT.

This chain links TRBV11-2 with TRBJ2-5; TRBD2 matches 12 bases. The J call is uncertain, as TRBJ2-7 better fits the DNA end. There are 15 residues in the CDR3. Germline CDR1 reads SGHAT; CDR2 reads FQNNGV. This CDR3 is CASSRTSGDSYEQYF. In DNA form, the CDR3 reads TGTGCCAGCAGCAGGACTAGCGGGGACTCCTACGAGCAGTACTTC.

V and J are TRBV29-1 and TRBJ2-3; D remains unclear. The CDR3 is 14 amino acids. With 3 bases removed from V and 2 bases from J, the gap between germline ends came to 12 bases. Germline values: CDR1 SQVTM, CDR2 ANQGSEA. CDR3 in amino acids: CSVDRKPTTDTQYF. The CDR3 nucleotides are TGCAGCGTTGATAGGAAACCTACCACAGATACGCAGTATTTT.